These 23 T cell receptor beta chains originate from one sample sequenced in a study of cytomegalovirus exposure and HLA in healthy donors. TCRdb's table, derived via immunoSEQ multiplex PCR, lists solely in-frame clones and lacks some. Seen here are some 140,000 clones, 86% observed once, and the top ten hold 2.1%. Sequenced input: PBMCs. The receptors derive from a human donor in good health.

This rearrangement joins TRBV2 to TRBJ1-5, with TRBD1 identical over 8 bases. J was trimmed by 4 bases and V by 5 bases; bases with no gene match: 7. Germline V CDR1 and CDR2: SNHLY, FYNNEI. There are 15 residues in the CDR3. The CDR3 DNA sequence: TGTGCCAGCAGTTTTCAGGGGGCATCAAATCAGCCCCAGCATTTT. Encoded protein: CASSFQGASNQPQHF.

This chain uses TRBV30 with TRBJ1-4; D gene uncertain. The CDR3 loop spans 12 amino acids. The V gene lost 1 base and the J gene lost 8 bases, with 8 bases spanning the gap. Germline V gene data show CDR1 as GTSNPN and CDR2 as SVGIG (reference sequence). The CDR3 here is CAWSDWEEKLFF. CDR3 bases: TGTGCCTGGAGTGACTGGGAGGAAAAACTGTTTTTT.

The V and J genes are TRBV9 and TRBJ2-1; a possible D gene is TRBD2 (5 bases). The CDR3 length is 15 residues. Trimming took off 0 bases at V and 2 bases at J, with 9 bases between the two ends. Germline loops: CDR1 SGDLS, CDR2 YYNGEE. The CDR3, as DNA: TGTGCCAGCAGCGTAGATAGCGAAGCCTACAATGAGCAGTTCTTC. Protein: CASSVDSEAYNEQFF. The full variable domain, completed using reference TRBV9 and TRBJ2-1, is DSGVTQTPKHLITATGQRVTLRCSPRSGDLSVYWYQQSLDQGLQFLIQYYNGEERAKGNILERFSAQQFPDLHSELNLSSLELGDSALYFCASSVDSEAYNEQFFGPGTRLTVL.

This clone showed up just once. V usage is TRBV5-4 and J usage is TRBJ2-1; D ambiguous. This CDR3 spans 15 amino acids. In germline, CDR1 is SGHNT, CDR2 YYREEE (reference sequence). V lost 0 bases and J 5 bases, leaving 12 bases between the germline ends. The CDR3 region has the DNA TGTGCCAGCAGCTTGGTGGCAGGAACCAACAATGAGCAGTTCTTC. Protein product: CASSLVAGTNNEQFF.

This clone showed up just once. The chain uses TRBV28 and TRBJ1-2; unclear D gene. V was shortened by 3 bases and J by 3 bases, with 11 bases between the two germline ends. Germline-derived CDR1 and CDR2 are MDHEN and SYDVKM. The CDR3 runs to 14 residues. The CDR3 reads CASSFPGVYYGYTF. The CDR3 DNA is TGTGCCAGCAGTTTTCCCGGGGTTTACTATGGCTACACCTTC.

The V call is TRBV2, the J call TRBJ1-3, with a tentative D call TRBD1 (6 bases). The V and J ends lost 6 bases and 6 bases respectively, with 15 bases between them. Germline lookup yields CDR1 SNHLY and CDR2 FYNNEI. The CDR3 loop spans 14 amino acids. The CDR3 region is CASSTTGLSNTIYF. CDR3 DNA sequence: TGTGCCAGCAGCACGACAGGCCTGTCAAACACCATATATTTT.

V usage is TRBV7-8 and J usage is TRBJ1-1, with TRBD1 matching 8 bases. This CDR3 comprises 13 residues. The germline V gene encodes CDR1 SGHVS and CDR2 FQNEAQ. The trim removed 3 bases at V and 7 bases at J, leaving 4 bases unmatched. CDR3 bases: TGTGCCAGCAGCTTGTCCGGGACAGGTGAAGCTTTCTTT. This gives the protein CASSLSGTGEAFF.

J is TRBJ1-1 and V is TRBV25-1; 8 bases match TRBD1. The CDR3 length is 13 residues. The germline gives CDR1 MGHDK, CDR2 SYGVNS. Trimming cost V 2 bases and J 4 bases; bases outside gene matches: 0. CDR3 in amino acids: CASSEGQGTEAFF. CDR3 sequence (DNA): TGTGCCAGCAGTGAAGGACAGGGCACTGAAGCTTTCTTT.

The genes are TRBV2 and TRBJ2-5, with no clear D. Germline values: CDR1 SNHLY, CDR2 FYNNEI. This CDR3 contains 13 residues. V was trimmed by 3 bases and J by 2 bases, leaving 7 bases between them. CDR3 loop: CASSDRYQETQYF. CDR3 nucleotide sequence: TGTGCCAGCAGTGATCGGTATCAAGAGACCCAGTACTTC.

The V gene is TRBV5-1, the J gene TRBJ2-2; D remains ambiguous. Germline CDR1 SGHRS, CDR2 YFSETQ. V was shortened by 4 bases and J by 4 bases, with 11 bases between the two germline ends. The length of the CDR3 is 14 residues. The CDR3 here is CASSLSSVTGELFF. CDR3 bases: TGCGCCAGCAGCCTCTCGAGTGTCACCGGGGAGCTGTTTTTT.

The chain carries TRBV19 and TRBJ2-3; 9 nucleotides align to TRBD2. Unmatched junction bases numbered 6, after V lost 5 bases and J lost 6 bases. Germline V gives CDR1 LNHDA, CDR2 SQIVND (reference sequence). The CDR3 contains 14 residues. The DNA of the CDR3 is TGTGCCAGTAGTCCGGGACTAGCACCCGATACGCAGTATTTT. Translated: CASSPGLAPDTQYF.

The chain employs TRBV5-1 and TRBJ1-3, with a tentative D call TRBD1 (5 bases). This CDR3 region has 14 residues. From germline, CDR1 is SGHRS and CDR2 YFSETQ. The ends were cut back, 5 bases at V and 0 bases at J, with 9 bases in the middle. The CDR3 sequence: CASRQVASGNTIYF. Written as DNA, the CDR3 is TGCGCCAGCAGACAGGTTGCCTCTGGAAACACCATATATTTT.

CDR3 residues: CASSKQGLNSPLHF. In DNA, the CDR3 is TGTGCCAGCAGCAAACAGGGTTTGAATTCACCCCTCCACTTT. This rearrangement joins TRBV6-5 to TRBJ1-6; the D gene is possibly TRBD1 (6 bases). The V and J ends lost 6 bases and 7 bases respectively, with 13 bases between them. CDR3 length equals 14 residues. CDR1 and CDR2 (germline): MNHEY, SVGAGI.

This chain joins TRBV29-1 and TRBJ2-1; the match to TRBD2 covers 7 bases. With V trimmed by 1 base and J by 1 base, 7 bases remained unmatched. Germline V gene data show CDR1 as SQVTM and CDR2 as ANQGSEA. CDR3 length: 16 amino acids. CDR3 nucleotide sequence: TGCAGCGTTGAAGGTGTATGGCGGGAGTCCTACAATGAGCAGTTCTTC. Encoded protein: CSVEGVWRESYNEQFF.

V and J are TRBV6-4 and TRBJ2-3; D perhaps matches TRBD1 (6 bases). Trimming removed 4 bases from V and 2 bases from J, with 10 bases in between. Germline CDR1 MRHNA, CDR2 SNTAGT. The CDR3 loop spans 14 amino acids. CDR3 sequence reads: CASSADSATDTQYF. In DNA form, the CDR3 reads TGTGCCAGCAGTGCGGACAGTGCCACAGATACGCAGTATTTT.

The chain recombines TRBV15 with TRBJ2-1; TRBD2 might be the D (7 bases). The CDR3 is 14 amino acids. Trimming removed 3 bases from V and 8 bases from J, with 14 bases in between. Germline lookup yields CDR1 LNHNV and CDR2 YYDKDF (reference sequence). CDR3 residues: CATSRGASGDEQFF. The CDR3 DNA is TGTGCCACCAGCAGGGGGGCTAGCGGCGATGAGCAGTTCTTC.

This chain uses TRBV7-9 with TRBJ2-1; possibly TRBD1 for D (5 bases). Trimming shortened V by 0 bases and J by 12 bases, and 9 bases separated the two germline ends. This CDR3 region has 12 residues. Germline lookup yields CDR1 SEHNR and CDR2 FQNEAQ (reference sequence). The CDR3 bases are TGTGCCAGCAGCTTAGCTCCAGGGCTGCAGTTCTTC. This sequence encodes CASSLAPGLQFF.

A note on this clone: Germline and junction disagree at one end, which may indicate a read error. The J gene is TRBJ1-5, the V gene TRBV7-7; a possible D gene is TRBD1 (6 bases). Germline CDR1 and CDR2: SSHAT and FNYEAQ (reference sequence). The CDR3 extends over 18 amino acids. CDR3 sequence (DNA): TGTGCTAGCAGCCCGCATCGGACAGCCCTACCAAGCAATCAGCCCCAGCATTTT. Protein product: CASSPHRTALPSNQPQHF.

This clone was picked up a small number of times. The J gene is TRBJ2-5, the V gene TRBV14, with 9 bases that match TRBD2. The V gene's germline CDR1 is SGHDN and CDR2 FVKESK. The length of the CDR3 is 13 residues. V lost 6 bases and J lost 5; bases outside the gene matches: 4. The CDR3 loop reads CASRAGGRETQYF. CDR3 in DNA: TGTGCCAGCAGAGCGGGGGGCCGGGAGACCCAGTACTTC.

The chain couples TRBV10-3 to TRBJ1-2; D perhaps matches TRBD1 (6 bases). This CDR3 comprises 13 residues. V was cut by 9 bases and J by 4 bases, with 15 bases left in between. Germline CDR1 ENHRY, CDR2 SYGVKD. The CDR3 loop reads CAIATGRGYGYTF. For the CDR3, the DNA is TGTGCCATTGCCACAGGGAGAGGCTATGGCTACACCTTC.

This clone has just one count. CDR3 DNA sequence: TGTGCCAGCAGCAGGTCCCGGGGGAAGTCCTACGAGCAGTACTTC. It is translated as CASSRSRGKSYEQYF. This rearrangement joins TRBV13 to TRBJ2-7, with a weak D call TRBD2 (6 bases). Trimming took 5 bases from V and 1 from J, leaving 15 bases between them. The CDR3 spans 15 residues. CDR1 PRHDT and CDR2 FYEKMQ come from the germline V gene (reference sequence).

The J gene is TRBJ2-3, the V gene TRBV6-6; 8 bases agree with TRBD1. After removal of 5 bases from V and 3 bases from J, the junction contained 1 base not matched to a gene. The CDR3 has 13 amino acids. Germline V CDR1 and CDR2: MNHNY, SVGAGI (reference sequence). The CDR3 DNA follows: TGTGCCAGCAGTCGACAGGGGACAGATACGCAGTATTTT. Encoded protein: CASSRQGTDTQYF.

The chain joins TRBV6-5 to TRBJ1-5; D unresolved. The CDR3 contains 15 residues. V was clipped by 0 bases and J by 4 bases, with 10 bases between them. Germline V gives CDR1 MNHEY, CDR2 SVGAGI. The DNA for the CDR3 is TGTGCCAGCAGTTACTCACCGGGAGCGAATCAGCCCCAGCATTTT. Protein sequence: CASSYSPGANQPQHF.